Shown below are 10 T cell receptor beta chains from a single sample sequenced in a study of Ad26.COV2.S vaccination and SARS-CoV-2 variants. The treatment here: about 20 received Ad26.COV2.S at low or high dose, single or two shots; 5 received placebo; per-sample allocation not given. Sample collection was performed on day 63 after the first vaccine or placebo injection. TCRdb keeps only in-frame clones here, not all; method: immunoSEQ multiplex PCR. The sample holds approximately 480,000 clones, 87% seen once. The source material was peripheral blood, sampled in a trial of Ad26.COV2.S vaccine versus placebo. Receptor source: a person between 18 and 65 years old who received the Ad26.COV2.S COVID-19 vaccine or a placebo.

This chain joins TRBV5-6 and TRBJ2-3; TRBD2 is a possible D gene (6 bases). Germline V CDR1 and CDR2: SGHDT, YYEEEE. CDR3 length: 13 amino acids. Trimming left V 4 bases short and J 0 bases short, with 6 bases between. The CDR3 DNA is TGTGCCAGCAGCCGGGGGAGCACAGATACGCAGTATTTT. Amino acids: CASSRGSTDTQYF.

As concerns this clone: In the same sample, other DNA sequences code for this CDR3. The chain recombines TRBV20-1 with TRBJ2-3, with D hard to call. CDR1 is DFQATT and CDR2 is SNEGSKA in the germline V gene (reference sequence). Deletions cut 5 bases from V and 4 bases from J, with 7 bases between. The CDR3 has 11 amino acids. CDR3 nucleotide sequence: TGCAGTGCTCCCCGGTCAGATACGCAGTATTTT. Its protein product is CSAPRSDTQYF.

The rearrangement uses TRBV2 and TRBJ2-1; no clear D gene. The germline V gene has CDR1 SNHLY and CDR2 FYNNEI. Trimming pared 5 bases from V and 4 bases from J, leaving 3 bases between. This CDR3 has 11 residues. CDR3 in amino acids: CASSSYNEQFF. For the CDR3, the DNA is TGTGCCAGCAGTTCTTACAATGAGCAGTTCTTC.

The chain couples TRBV19 to TRBJ1-5; tentative D call: TRBD1 (6 bases). Trimming removed 6 bases from V and 3 bases from J, with 15 bases in between. Germline lookup yields CDR1 LNHDA and CDR2 SQIVND (reference sequence). CDR3 length: 15 residues. CDR3 protein: CASRAYWDINQPQHF. CDR3 coding DNA: TGTGCCAGTAGGGCCTATTGGGACATCAATCAGCCCCAGCATTTT.

The chain has TRBV2 and TRBJ2-5, with 7 nucleotides matching TRBD2. The CDR3 runs 14 residues. In germline, CDR1 is SNHLY, CDR2 FYNNEI. J lost 2 bases, V lost 4 bases, and 4 bases had no gene match. The CDR3 protein is CASSVLAVQETQYF. CDR3 DNA sequence: TGTGCCAGCAGTGTTCTAGCGGTACAAGAGACCCAGTACTTC.

V is TRBV4-2 and J is TRBJ2-2; 10 bases agree with TRBD2. CDR1 and CDR2 (germline): LGHNA, YNFKEQ. V lost 0 bases, J lost 8 bases, and 12 bases stayed unmatched. The CDR3 is 18 residues long. The CDR3 sequence: CASSQDQASGRRSGELFF. The CDR3 nucleotides read TGTGCCAGCAGCCAAGATCAAGCTAGCGGGAGAAGGTCGGGGGAGCTGTTTTTT.

The chain couples TRBV7-2 to TRBJ1-4, with no clear D. CDR3 length equals 17 residues. Germline V gene data show CDR1 as SGHTA and CDR2 as FQGNSA. Between the trimmed V and J ends, which lost 4 bases and 3 bases, there was a span of 18 bases. The CDR3 nucleotides are TGTGCCAGCAGCTACCGGGCTGGCTGGCGGGCTAATGAAAAACTGTTTTTT. Amino acids: CASSYRAGWRANEKLFF.

This sequence joins TRBV24-1 and TRBJ2-2, with TRBD2 as a possible D gene (6 bases). This CDR3 comprises 16 residues. Trimming removed 1 base at V and 1 base at J, with 9 bases between. CDR1 is KGHDR, CDR2 SFDVKD, per germline. The CDR3: CATSDFSSENTGELFF. DNA for the CDR3: TGTGCCACCAGTGATTTTTCTAGCGAGAACACCGGGGAGCTGTTTTTT.

The V call is TRBV15, the J call TRBJ2-1; perhaps TRBD2 as D (5 bases). V was trimmed by 5 bases and J by 9 bases, leaving 11 bases between them. The germline V gene encodes CDR1 LNHNV and CDR2 YYDKDF (reference sequence). The CDR3 is 12 residues long. The CDR3 is CATSPQAGEQFF. The DNA of the CDR3 is TGTGCCACCAGCCCCCAGGCGGGTGAGCAGTTCTTC.

The V call is TRBV12-3 or TRBV12-4, the J call TRBJ2-1; D might be TRBD1 (5 bases). The CDR3 has 12 amino acids. Trimming left V 6 bases short and J 4 bases short, with 7 bases between. Here the CDR3 reads CASRDRYNEQFF. CDR3 sequence (DNA): TGTGCCAGCAGAGACAGATACAATGAGCAGTTCTTC.